The 21 T cell receptor beta chains reported below all come from one sample, sequenced in a study of CD8+CD57+ T cells in acquired aplastic anemia. Genomic DNA templated the TCR beta VDJ and CDR3 profiling. TCRdb reprocessed the reads with MiXCR, giving one entry per CDR3 protein. The table records about 170,000 distinct CDR3 sequences, 60% to 70% of them present only once. The specimen sequenced was sorted CD4+, CD8+, or CD8+CD57+ T cells (not recorded which) from PBMCs. The receptor set was obtained from a human donor in good health.

This clonotype was recorded at least ten times. The chain couples TRBV6-1 to TRBJ2-1; the match to TRBD2 covers 13 bases. The germline gives CDR1 MNHNS, CDR2 SASEGT. This CDR3 region has 13 residues. The trim removed 8 bases at V and 9 bases at J, leaving 4 bases unmatched. The DNA of the CDR3 is TGTGCCAGCGGACTAGCGGGAGTTCTTGAGCAGTTCTTC. Its translation is CASGLAGVLEQFF.

V usage is TRBV29-1 and J usage is TRBJ1-1, with unresolved D. Trimming shortened V by 7 bases and J by 5 bases, and 11 bases separated the two germline ends. There are 11 residues in the CDR3. CDR1 SQVTM and CDR2 ANQGSEA come from the germline V gene. The CDR3 sequence is CSALAWTEAFF. The CDR3, as DNA: TGCAGCGCCCTGGCCTGGACTGAAGCTTTCTTT.

The chain recombines TRBV20-1 with TRBJ2-7, with D uncertain. This CDR3 has 16 residues. Per the germline V gene, CDR1 is DFQATT and CDR2 is SNEGSKA (reference sequence). V lost 6 bases and J lost 3, with 24 bases in between. The CDR3, as DNA: TGCAGTGCCACACATAGGTGGGGTCGATCGAACTACGAGCAGTACTTC. It codes for CSATHRWGRSNYEQYF.

As concerns this clonotype: Germline and junction disagree at one end, which may indicate a read error. The chain has TRBV14 and TRBJ1-6, with 7 bases fitting TRBD1. CDR3 length: 17 residues. Looked up from germline, CDR1 is SGHDN and CDR2 is FVKESK. The CDR3 loop reads CASSQDKVGQSDSPLHF. CDR3 DNA sequence: TGCGCCAGCAGCCAAGATAAGGTGGGACAGTCTGATTCACCCCTCCACTTT.

The J gene is TRBJ2-5, the V gene TRBV20-1; 11 bases match TRBD2. This CDR3 region has 14 residues. The germline V gene encodes CDR1 DFQATT and CDR2 SNEGSKA (reference sequence). Trimming took 6 bases from V and 10 from J; bases not matched to a gene: 13. CDR3 sequence reads: CSATLGTSGGHQYF. CDR3 DNA sequence: TGCAGTGCCACCTTAGGAACTAGCGGGGGCCACCAGTACTTC.

A few counts support this clonotype. The V call is TRBV9, the J call TRBJ2-3, with D possibly being TRBD2 (6 bases). Trimming cost V 4 bases and J 7 bases, with 13 bases left between them. The CDR3 is 13 amino acids. Germline assignment: CDR1 SGDLS and CDR2 YYNGEE. CDR3 sequence: CASSPAGGNTQYF. CDR3 sequence (DNA): TGTGCCAGCAGCCCCGCTGGGGGGAATACGCAGTATTTT.

There are a few counts of this clonotype. This chain uses TRBV7-3 with TRBJ1-1; unclear D gene. The CDR3 covers 16 residues. The V end lost 5 bases, the J end lost 0 bases, and 16 bases lay between the germline ends. The V gene's germline CDR1 is SGHTA and CDR2 FQGTGA. For the CDR3, the DNA is TGTGCCAGCAGCACGCCGATCGGGCTGCTGAACACTGAAGCTTTCTTT. This codes for CASSTPIGLLNTEAFF.

In this sample, this clonotype turned up a few times. In nucleotides, the CDR3 is TGTGCCACCAGCACCGGGACTAGCGGGGTGGCTGAGCAGTTCTTC. Translated, it gives CATSTGTSGVAEQFF. The genes are TRBV15 and TRBJ2-1, with TRBD2 identical over 13 bases. Germline values: CDR1 LNHNV, CDR2 YYDKDF (reference sequence). CDR3 length equals 15 residues. Trimming at V came to 4 bases and at J to 9 bases, leaving 6 bases not matched to a gene.

The chain employs TRBV29-1 and TRBJ2-7; the D gene could be TRBD1 or TRBD2 (5 bases each). Looked up from germline, CDR1 is SQVTM and CDR2 is ANQGSEA. The CDR3 consists of 10 residues. The V end lost 7 bases, the J end lost 5 bases, and 9 bases lay between the germline ends. CDR3 sequence reads: CSGGTNEQYF. CDR3 coding DNA: TGCAGCGGGGGGACGAACGAGCAGTACTTC.

This chain links TRBV7-9 with TRBJ2-7; 11 nucleotides agree with TRBD2. The germline V gene encodes CDR1 SEHNR and CDR2 FQNEAQ (reference sequence). J gave up 2 bases and V 2 bases, and 11 bases lay outside the gene matches. The CDR3 runs to 18 residues. CDR3 loop: CASSLRSSGGLLTYEQYF. The CDR3 DNA sequence: TGTGCCAGCAGCTTAAGGTCTAGCGGGGGGCTCTTAACCTACGAGCAGTACTTC.

The rearrangement joins TRBV29-1 to TRBJ1-2; D is perhaps TRBD1 (5 bases). The CDR3 contains 12 residues. The V end was cut by 5 bases, the J end by 8 bases, with 15 bases between. The germline V gene encodes CDR1 SQVTM and CDR2 ANQGSEA. The CDR3 DNA is TGCAGCGTTTCCTTTTGGGGGGGGGGCTACACCTTC. This gives the protein CSVSFWGGGYTF.

This clonotype appeared once. The chain couples TRBV12-3 or TRBV12-4 to TRBJ2-5; 13 nucleotides agree with TRBD2. J lost 3 bases, V lost 4 bases, and 5 bases had no gene match. The CDR3 loop spans 16 amino acids. In nucleotides, the CDR3 is TGTGCCAGCAGTTATCTGACTAGCGGGAGGAAAGAGACCCAGTACTTC. Translated: CASSYLTSGRKETQYF.

This clonotype has only a few counts. This rearrangement joins TRBV24-1 to TRBJ1-2; TRBD1 is a possible D gene (6 bases). V was clipped by 7 bases and J by 0 bases, with 8 bases between them. CDR3 length: 13 residues. Germline CDR1 reads KGHDR; CDR2 reads SFDVKD. The chain's CDR3 is CATREGANYGYTF. Here the CDR3 DNA reads TGTGCCACCAGAGAGGGGGCTAACTATGGCTACACCTTC.

This clonotype was recorded at least ten times. The chain couples TRBV12-3 or TRBV12-4 to TRBJ2-3; TRBD2 matches 7 bases. V dropped 6 bases and J dropped 1; count of bases not matched to a gene: 7. The CDR3 is 15 amino acids. This CDR3 reads CASRTSEQGTDTQYF. CDR3 sequence (DNA): TGTGCCAGCAGAACTAGCGAACAAGGCACAGATACGCAGTATTTT.

This clonotype was recorded many times. This rearrangement joins TRBV5-1 to TRBJ2-3; D may be TRBD2 (5 bases). Germline CDR1 and CDR2: SGHRS and YFSETQ. Trimming pared 7 bases from V and 1 base from J, leaving 16 bases between. CDR3 length: 15 amino acids. The CDR3 reads CASGSEAGGTDTQYF. As DNA, the CDR3 is TGCGCCAGCGGGAGTGAGGCAGGTGGCACAGATACGCAGTATTTT.

The chain links TRBV9 to TRBJ1-6; D uncertain. The CDR3 consists of 13 residues. The V end was cut by 3 bases, the J end by 13 bases, with 14 bases between. The germline V gene encodes CDR1 SGDLS and CDR2 YYNGEE. The CDR3 loop is CASSAQIGSPLHF. CDR3 coding DNA: TGTGCCAGCAGCGCTCAAATAGGGAGTCCCCTCCACTTT. Variable domain in full (rest from reference TRBV9 and TRBJ1-6): DSGVTQTPKHLITATGQRVTLRCSPRSGDLSVYWYQQSLDQGLQFLIQYYNGEERAKGNILERFSAQQFPDLHSELNLSSLELGDSALYFCASSAQIGSPLHFGNGTRLTVT.

The chain recombines TRBV29-1 with TRBJ1-6; no firm D call. This CDR3 spans 14 amino acids. Germline CDR1 reads SQVTM; CDR2 reads ANQGSEA. V lost 4 bases to trimming and J lost 9 bases, with 16 bases between them. The CDR3 DNA reads TGCAGCGTTGCCGACAAGAGGTCGGGTTCACCCCTCCACTTT. This gives the protein CSVADKRSGSPLHF. Complete variable domain (other parts from reference TRBV29-1 and TRBJ1-6): SAVISQKPSRDICQRGTSLTIQCQVDSQVTMMFWYRQQPGQSLTLIATANQGSEATYESGFVIDKFPISRPNLTFSTLTVSNMSPEDSSIYLCSVADKRSGSPLHFGNGTRLTVT.

This clonotype was observed at least ten times. This rearrangement joins TRBV9 to TRBJ2-7, with 7 bases aligning to TRBD2. The CDR3 has 15 residues. Germline V CDR1 and CDR2: SGDLS, YYNGEE. Losses at the gene ends were 3 bases for V and 7 bases for J; bases not matched to a gene: 13. CDR3 residues: CASSDGGDQRGEQYF. In DNA form, the CDR3 reads TGTGCCAGCAGCGATGGGGGGGACCAACGGGGGGAGCAGTACTTC.

CDR3 loop: CASKERSGPYEQYF. The CDR3 region has the DNA TGTGCCAGCAAGGAACGATCGGGCCCCTACGAGCAGTACTTC. The chain uses TRBV2 and TRBJ2-7; no clear D gene. CDR1 and CDR2 from the germline V gene are SNHLY and FYNNEI. CDR3 length: 14 residues. Trimming removed 7 bases from V and 2 bases from J, with 15 bases in between.

This rearrangement joins TRBV15 to TRBJ2-7, with a tentative D call TRBD2 (5 bases). From germline, CDR1 is LNHNV and CDR2 YYDKDF (reference sequence). Between the trimmed V and J ends, which lost 4 bases and 1 base, there was a span of 11 bases. The CDR3 covers 14 residues. The CDR3 is CATSTMGGSYEQYF. CDR3 DNA: TGTGCCACCAGCACCATGGGCGGGTCCTACGAGCAGTACTTC.

This clonotype was seen at least ten times. This chain connects TRBV5-5 to TRBJ2-7; 9 bases are a match to TRBD1. Germline CDR1 and CDR2: SGHKS and YYEKEE (reference sequence). CDR3 size: 16 residues. V shed 3 bases, J shed 0 bases, and the junction held 7 bases outside the gene matches. The CDR3 DNA follows: TGTGCCAGCAGCTACTATGGGACAGGGTACTCCTACGAGCAGTACTTC. This translates into CASSYYGTGYSYEQYF.